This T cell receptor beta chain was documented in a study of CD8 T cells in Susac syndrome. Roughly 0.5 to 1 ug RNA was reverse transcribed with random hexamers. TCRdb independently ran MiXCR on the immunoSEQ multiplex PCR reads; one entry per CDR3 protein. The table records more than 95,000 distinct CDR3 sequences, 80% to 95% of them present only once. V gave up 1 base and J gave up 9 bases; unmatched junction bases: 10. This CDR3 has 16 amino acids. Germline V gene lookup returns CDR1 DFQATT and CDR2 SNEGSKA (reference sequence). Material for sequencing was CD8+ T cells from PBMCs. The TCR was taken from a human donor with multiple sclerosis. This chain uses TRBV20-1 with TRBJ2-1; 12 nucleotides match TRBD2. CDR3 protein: CSARVPTSGGIGEQFF. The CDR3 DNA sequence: TGCAGTGCTAGAGTCCCCACTAGCGGGGGGATCGGTGAGCAGTTCTTC.